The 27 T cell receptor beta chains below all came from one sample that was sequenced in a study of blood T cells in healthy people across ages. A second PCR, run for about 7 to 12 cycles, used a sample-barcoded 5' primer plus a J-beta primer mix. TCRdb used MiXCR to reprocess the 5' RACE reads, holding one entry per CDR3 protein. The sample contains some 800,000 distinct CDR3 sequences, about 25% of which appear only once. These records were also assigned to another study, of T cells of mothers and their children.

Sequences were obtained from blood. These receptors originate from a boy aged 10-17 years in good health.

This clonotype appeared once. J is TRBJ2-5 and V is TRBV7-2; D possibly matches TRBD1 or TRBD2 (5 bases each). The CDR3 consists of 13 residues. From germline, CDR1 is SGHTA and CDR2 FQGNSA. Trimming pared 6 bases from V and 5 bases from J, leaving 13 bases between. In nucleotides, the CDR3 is TGTGCCAGCAGATTTGGGGGTTCGGAGACCCAGTACTTC. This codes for CASRFGGSETQYF.

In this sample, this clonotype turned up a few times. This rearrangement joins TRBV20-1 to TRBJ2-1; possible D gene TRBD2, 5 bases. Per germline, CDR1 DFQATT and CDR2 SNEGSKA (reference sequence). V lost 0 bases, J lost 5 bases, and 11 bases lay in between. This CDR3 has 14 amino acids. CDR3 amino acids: CSAREEAGNNEQFF. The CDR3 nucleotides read TGCAGTGCTAGAGAGGAGGCGGGTAACAATGAGCAGTTCTTC.

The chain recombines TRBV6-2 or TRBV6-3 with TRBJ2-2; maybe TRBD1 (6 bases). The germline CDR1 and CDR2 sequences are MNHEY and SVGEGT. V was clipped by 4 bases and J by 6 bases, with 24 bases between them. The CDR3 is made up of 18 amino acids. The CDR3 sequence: CASSLPSGEHPRPGELFF. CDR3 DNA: TGTGCCAGCAGTTTACCCTCAGGGGAGCATCCTAGACCCGGGGAGCTGTTTTTT.

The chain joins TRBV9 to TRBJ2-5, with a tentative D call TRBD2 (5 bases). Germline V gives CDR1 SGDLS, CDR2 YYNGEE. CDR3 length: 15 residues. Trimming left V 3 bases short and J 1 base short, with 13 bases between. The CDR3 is CASSARTGFQETQYF. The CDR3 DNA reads TGTGCCAGCAGCGCCCGGACGGGGTTCCAAGAGACCCAGTACTTC.

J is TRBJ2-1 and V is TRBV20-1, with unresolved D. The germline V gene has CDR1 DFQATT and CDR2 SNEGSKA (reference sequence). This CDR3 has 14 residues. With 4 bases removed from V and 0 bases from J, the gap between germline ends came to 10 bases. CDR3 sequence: CSANPLSSYNEQFF. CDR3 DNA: TGCAGTGCTAATCCGCTTAGCTCCTACAATGAGCAGTTCTTC.

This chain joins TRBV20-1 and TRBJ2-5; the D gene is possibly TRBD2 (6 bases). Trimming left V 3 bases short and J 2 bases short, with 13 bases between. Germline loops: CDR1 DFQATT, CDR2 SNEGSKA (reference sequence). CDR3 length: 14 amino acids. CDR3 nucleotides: TGCAGTGCTAGGGATGGGGGGTCTCAAGAGACCCAGTACTTC. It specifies CSARDGGSQETQYF.

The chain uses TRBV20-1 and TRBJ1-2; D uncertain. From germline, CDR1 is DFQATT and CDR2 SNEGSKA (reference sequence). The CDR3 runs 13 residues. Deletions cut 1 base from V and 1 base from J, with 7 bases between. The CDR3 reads CSARGPSNYGYTF. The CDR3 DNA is TGCAGTGCTAGAGGCCCCAGTAACTATGGCTACACCTTC.

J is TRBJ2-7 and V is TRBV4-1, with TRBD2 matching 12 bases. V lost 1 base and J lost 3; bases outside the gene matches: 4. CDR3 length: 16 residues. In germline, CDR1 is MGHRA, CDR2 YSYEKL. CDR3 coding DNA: TGCGCCAGCAGCCAAGTACTAGCGGGAGGAAACTACGAGCAGTACTTC. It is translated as CASSQVLAGGNYEQYF.

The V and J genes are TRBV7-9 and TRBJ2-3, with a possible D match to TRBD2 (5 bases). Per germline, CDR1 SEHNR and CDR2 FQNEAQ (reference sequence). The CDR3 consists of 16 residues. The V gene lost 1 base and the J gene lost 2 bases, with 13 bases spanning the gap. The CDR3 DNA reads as TGTGCCAGCAGCTTAGAAGACGGGGTAGACACAGATACGCAGTATTTT. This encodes CASSLEDGVDTDTQYF. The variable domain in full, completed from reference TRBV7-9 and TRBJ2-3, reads DTGVSQNPRHKITKRGQNVTFRCDPISEHNRLYWYRQTLGQGPEFLTYFQNEAQLEKSRLLSDRFSAERPKGSFSTLEIQRTEQGDSAMYLCASSLEDGVDTDTQYFGPGTRLTVL.

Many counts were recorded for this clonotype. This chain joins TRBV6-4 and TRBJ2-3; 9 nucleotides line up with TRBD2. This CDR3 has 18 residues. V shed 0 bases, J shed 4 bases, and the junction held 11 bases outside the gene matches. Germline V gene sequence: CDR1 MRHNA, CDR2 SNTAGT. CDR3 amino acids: CASSDSANSGSGADTQYF. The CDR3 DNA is TGTGCCAGCAGTGACTCAGCCAATAGCGGGAGTGGGGCAGATACGCAGTATTTT.

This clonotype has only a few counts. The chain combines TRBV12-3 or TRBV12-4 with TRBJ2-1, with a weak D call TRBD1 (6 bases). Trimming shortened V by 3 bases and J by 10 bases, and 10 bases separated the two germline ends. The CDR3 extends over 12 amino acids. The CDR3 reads CASSFPRGEQFF. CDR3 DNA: TGTGCCAGCAGTTTCCCCAGGGGAGAGCAGTTCTTC.

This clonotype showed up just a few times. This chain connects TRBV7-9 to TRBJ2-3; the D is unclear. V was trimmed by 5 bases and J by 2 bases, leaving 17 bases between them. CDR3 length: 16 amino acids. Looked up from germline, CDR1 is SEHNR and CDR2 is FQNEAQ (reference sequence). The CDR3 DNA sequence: TGTGCCAGCAGCGACCGGCGGCAAGTATACACAGATACGCAGTATTTT. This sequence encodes CASSDRRQVYTDTQYF.

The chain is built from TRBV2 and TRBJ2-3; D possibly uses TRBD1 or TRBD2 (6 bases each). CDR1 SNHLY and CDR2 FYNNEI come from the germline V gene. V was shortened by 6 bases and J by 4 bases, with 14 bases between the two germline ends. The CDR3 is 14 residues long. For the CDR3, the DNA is TGTGCCAGCAGCCCTACGGGGGCCCCAGATACGCAGTATTTT. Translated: CASSPTGAPDTQYF.

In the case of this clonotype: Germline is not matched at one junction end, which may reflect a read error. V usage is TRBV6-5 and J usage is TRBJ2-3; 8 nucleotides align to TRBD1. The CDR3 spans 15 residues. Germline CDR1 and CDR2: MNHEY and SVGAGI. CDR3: CACRQGWGWADTQYF. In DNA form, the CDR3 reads TGTGCCTGCAGACAGGGGTGGGGGTGGGCAGATACGCAGTATTTT.

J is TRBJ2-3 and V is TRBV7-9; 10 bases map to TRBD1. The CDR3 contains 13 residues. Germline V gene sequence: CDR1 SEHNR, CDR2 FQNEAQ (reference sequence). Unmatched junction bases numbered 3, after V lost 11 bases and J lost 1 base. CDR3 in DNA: TGTGCCTCGGACAGGGGGGGCACAGATACGCAGTATTTT. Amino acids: CASDRGGTDTQYF.

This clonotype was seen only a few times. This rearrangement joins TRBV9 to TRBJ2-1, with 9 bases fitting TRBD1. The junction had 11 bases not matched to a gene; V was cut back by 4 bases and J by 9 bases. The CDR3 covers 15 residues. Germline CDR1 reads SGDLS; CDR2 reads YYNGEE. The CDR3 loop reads CASSPPGQGLSEQFF. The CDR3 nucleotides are TGTGCCAGCAGCCCCCCGGGACAGGGCTTAAGTGAGCAGTTCTTC. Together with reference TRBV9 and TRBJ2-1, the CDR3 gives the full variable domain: DSGVTQTPKHLITATGQRVTLRCSPRSGDLSVYWYQQSLDQGLQFLIQYYNGEERAKGNILERFSAQQFPDLHSELNLSSLELGDSALYFCASSPPGQGLSEQFFGPGTRLTVL.

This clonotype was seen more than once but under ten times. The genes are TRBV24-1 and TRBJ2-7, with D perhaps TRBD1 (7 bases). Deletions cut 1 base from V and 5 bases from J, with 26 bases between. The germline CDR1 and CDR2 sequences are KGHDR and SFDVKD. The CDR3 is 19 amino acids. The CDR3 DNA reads TGTGCCACCAGTGATTTCCCTATTAGGAGGGACAGCAAAATCCACGAGCAGTACTTC. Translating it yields CATSDFPIRRDSKIHEQYF.

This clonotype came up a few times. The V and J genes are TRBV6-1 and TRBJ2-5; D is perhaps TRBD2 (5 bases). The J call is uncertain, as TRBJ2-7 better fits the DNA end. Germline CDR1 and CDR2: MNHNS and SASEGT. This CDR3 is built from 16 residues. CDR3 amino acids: CASSEALLTSGSEQYF. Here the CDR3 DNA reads TGTGCCAGCAGTGAAGCGCTTCTGACATCGGGATCCGAGCAGTACTTC.

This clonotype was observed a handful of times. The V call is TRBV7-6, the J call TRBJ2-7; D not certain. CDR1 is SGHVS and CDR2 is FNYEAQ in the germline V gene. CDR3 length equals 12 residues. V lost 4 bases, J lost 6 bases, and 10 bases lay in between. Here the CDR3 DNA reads TGTGCCAGCAGCTCAATCTTAGGCGAGCAGTACTTC. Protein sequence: CASSSILGEQYF.

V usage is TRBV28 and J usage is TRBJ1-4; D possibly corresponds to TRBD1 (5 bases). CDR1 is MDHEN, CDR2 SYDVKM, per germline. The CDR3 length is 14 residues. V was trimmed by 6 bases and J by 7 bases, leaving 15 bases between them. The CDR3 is CASSSGATGEKLFF. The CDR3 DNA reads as TGTGCCAGCAGCTCTGGGGCCACGGGTGAAAAACTGTTTTTT.

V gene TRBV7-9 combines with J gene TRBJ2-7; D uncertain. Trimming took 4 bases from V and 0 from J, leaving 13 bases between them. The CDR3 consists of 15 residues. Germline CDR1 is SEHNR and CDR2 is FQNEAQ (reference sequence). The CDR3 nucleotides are TGTGCCAGCAGCTCGTGGACGGGTAGCTCCTACGAGCAGTACTTC. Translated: CASSSWTGSSYEQYF.

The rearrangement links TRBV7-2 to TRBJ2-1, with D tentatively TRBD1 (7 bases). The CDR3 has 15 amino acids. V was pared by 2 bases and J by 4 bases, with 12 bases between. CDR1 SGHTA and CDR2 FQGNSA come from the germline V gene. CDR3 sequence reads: CASSLPQGGYNEQFF. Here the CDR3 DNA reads TGTGCCAGCAGCTTACCCCAGGGGGGATACAATGAGCAGTTCTTC. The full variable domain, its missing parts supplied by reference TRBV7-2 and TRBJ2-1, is GAGVSQSPSNKVTEKGKDVELRCDPISGHTALYWYRQSLGQGLEFLIYFQGNSAPDKSGLPSDRFSAERTGGSVSTLTIQRTQQEDSAVYLCASSLPQGGYNEQFFGPGTRLTVL.

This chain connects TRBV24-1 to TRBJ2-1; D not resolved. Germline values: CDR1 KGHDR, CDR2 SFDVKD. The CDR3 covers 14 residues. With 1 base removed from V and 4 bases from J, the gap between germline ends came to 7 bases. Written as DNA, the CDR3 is TGTGCCACCAGTGATTTTCACGGGTACAATGAGCAGTTCTTC. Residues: CATSDFHGYNEQFF.

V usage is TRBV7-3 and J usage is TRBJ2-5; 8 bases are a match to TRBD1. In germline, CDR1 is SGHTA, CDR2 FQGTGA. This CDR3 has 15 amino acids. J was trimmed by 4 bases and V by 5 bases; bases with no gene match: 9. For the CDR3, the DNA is TGTGCCAGCAGCCAGACAGGGGCCGGAGGAGAGACCCAGTACTTC. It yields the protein CASSQTGAGGETQYF.

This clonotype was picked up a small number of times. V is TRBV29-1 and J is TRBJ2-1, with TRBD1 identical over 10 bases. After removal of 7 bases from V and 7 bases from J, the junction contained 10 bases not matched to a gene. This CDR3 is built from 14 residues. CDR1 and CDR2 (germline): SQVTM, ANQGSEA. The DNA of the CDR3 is TGCAGCGGTAAGACAGGGGGCGCGTTAAATGAGCAGTTCTTC. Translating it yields CSGKTGGALNEQFF.

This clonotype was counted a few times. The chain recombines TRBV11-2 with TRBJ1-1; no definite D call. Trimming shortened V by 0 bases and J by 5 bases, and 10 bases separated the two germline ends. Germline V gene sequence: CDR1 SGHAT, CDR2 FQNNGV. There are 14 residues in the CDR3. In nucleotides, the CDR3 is TGTGCCAGCAGCTTAGAGTTCCCGGGAACTGAAGCTTTCTTT. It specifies CASSLEFPGTEAFF.

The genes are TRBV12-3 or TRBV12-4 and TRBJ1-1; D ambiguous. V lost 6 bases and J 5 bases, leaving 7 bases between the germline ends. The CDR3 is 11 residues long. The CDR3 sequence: CASRPGTEAFF. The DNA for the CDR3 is TGTGCCAGCAGGCCGGGGACTGAAGCTTTCTTT.